One and the same sample provided the 30 T cell receptor beta chains below, sequenced in a study of blood T cell repertoires in COVID-19. This table comes from immunoSEQ multiplex PCR, and its TCRdb copy is limited to in-frame clones, with some not included. The sample contains approximately 220,000 clones, about four fifths of which appear only once. The sample taken for sequencing was PBMCs or T cells enriched from blood (not recorded which). These TCRs come from a woman aged 40 to 50 with acute COVID-19.

This rearrangement joins TRBV6-6 to TRBJ2-2; D might be TRBD1 (6 bases). Between the trimmed V and J ends, which lost 8 bases and 4 bases, there was a span of 14 bases. CDR1 is MNHNY and CDR2 is SVGAGI in the germline V gene (reference sequence). The CDR3 is 14 residues long. CDR3 region: CASSGGLFTGELFF. The CDR3 coding sequence is TGTGCCAGCTCTGGGGGCCTCTTCACCGGGGAGCTGTTTTTT.

CDR3 nucleotides: TGTGCCAGCAGTTTAGAGGGCAGAACTAACTATGGCTACACCTTC. Amino acid sequence: CASSLEGRTNYGYTF. The J gene is TRBJ1-2, the V gene TRBV28, with D hard to call. Per germline, CDR1 MDHEN and CDR2 SYDVKM. V was clipped by 2 bases and J by 0 bases, with 10 bases between them. This CDR3 contains 15 residues.

This clone came up once. The gene calls are TRBV29-1 and TRBJ2-3; D unclear. Per germline, CDR1 SQVTM and CDR2 ANQGSEA. CDR3 size: 13 residues. The V and J ends lost 6 bases and 3 bases respectively, with 13 bases between them. CDR3 residues: CSVRPRLTDTQYF. The CDR3 DNA sequence: TGCAGCGTGAGGCCTCGACTTACAGATACGCAGTATTTT.

This clone has more than one count but fewer than ten. The chain links TRBV5-1 to TRBJ1-5, with 8 bases matching TRBD1. With V trimmed by 0 bases and J by 6 bases, 2 bases remained unmatched. This CDR3 spans 14 amino acids. Germline V gene data show CDR1 as SGHRS and CDR2 as YFSETQ. The CDR3 DNA follows: TGCGCCAGCAGCTTGGGGACAGGGTCTCAGCCCCAGCATTTT. It encodes CASSLGTGSQPQHF.

The chain couples TRBV6-5 to TRBJ1-6, with a possible D match to TRBD1 (6 bases). V lost 6 bases to trimming and J lost 10 bases, with 13 bases between them. CDR3 size: 13 residues. The germline gives CDR1 MNHEY, CDR2 SVGAGI. The CDR3 protein is CASREDSGSPLHF. CDR3 coding DNA: TGTGCCAGCAGGGAGGACAGTGGGTCACCCCTCCACTTT.

Here the CDR3 reads CASSPDRGNTGELFF. The DNA for the CDR3 is TGCGCCAGCAGCCCCGACAGGGGAAACACCGGGGAGCTGTTTTTT. This sequence joins TRBV5-1 and TRBJ2-2; TRBD1 matches at 8 bases. V lost 4 bases to trimming and J lost 2 bases; unmatched junction nucleotides: 4. CDR3 length equals 15 residues. Germline CDR1 and CDR2: SGHRS and YFSETQ.

The V and J genes are TRBV3-1 (or the pseudogene TRBV3-2) and TRBJ2-1, with 11 bases matching TRBD2. The CDR3 has 19 amino acids. V was pared by 0 bases and J by 0 bases, with 7 bases of the junction left unmatched. Per the germline V gene, CDR1 is LGHDT and CDR2 is YNNKEL (reference sequence). The CDR3 loop is CASSQDALAGGRSYNEQFF. The CDR3 nucleotides read TGTGCCAGCAGCCAAGATGCGCTAGCGGGGGGCCGCTCCTACAATGAGCAGTTCTTC.

The rearrangement links TRBV7-9 to TRBJ1-4; D ambiguous. CDR3 length: 14 amino acids. Trimming pared 5 bases from V and 5 bases from J, leaving 12 bases between. The germline gives CDR1 SEHNR, CDR2 FQNEAQ (reference sequence). The CDR3 loop is CASSLGRVNEKLFF. The CDR3, as DNA: TGTGCCAGCAGCCTGGGGAGAGTGAATGAAAAACTGTTTTTT. The entire variable domain, with the rest obtained from reference TRBV7-9 and TRBJ1-4, is as follows: DTGVSQNPRHKITKRGQNVTFRCDPISEHNRLYWYRQTLGQGPEFLTYFQNEAQLEKSRLLSDRFSAERPKGSFSTLEIQRTEQGDSAMYLCASSLGRVNEKLFFGSGTQLSVL.

V gene TRBV2 combines with J gene TRBJ2-7, with TRBD1 matching 8 bases. Germline CDR1 SNHLY, CDR2 FYNNEI. V gave up 11 bases and J gave up 4 bases; unmatched junction bases: 10. This CDR3 is 13 amino acids long. CDR3 in amino acids: CAYQTGERYEQYF. CDR3 coding DNA: TGTGCCTACCAGACAGGGGAGAGGTACGAGCAGTACTTC. Combining the CDR3 with reference TRBV2 and TRBJ2-7 gives the whole variable domain EPEVTQTPSHQVTQMGQEVILRCVPISNHLYFYWYRQILGQKVEFLVSFYNNEISEKSEIFDDQFSVERPDGSNFTLKIRSTKLEDSAMYFCAYQTGERYEQYFGPGTRLTVT.

V and J are TRBV9 and TRBJ2-7; 14 positions agree with TRBD2. Germline V gives CDR1 SGDLS, CDR2 YYNGEE. This CDR3 contains 16 residues. V shed 4 bases and J 5 bases; nucleotides not matched to a gene: 8. CDR3 sequence (DNA): TGTGCCAGCAGCCCAGGGACTAGCGGGAGAGCGGACGAGCAGTACTTC. Translated, it gives CASSPGTSGRADEQYF.

The chain joins TRBV5-6 to TRBJ2-5; a possible D gene is TRBD1 (6 bases). The V end lost 4 bases, the J end lost 6 bases, and 16 bases lay between the germline ends. Germline CDR1 and CDR2: SGHDT and YYEEEE. The CDR3 loop spans 14 amino acids. The CDR3 region is CASSLRQARQTQYF. The CDR3 DNA sequence: TGTGCCAGCAGCCTAAGACAGGCTCGGCAGACCCAGTACTTC.

This clone has a single count. The chain carries TRBV19 and TRBJ2-2, with 11 bases lining up with TRBD1. Germline CDR1 and CDR2: LNHDA and SQIVND (reference sequence). This CDR3 contains 17 residues. With V trimmed by 1 base and J by 4 bases, 5 bases remained unmatched. CDR3 residues: CASSIGRTGGPTGELFF. The CDR3 DNA reads as TGTGCCAGTAGTATAGGGCGGACAGGGGGCCCCACCGGGGAGCTGTTTTTT.

The J gene is TRBJ2-7, the V gene TRBV2; TRBD1 is a possible D gene (5 bases). Germline V lookup: CDR1 SNHLY, CDR2 FYNNEI. The V end lost 3 bases, the J end lost 2 bases, and 11 bases lay between the germline ends. This CDR3 is built from 14 residues. In nucleotides, the CDR3 is TGTGCCAGCAGTGATGCAGGGTTACCCTACGAGCAGTACTTC. Translation gives CASSDAGLPYEQYF.

The chain is built from TRBV29-1 and TRBJ1-1, with 10 bases matching TRBD1. Losses at the gene ends were 3 bases for V and 5 bases for J; bases not matched to a gene: 6. The CDR3 runs 14 residues. The germline V gene has CDR1 SQVTM and CDR2 ANQGSEA. The CDR3 sequence: CSVETRTGGTEAFF. The CDR3 DNA follows: TGCAGCGTTGAGACAAGGACAGGGGGAACTGAAGCTTTCTTT.

This clone was seen only once. The CDR3 region has the DNA TGTGCCAGCAGCCCCTCCGGCGGAGTGGCCCAAGAGACCCAGTACTTC. Amino acids: CASSPSGGVAQETQYF. The V call is TRBV7-2, the J call TRBJ2-5; D uncertain. This CDR3 has 16 amino acids. V lost 5 bases to trimming and J lost 1 base, with 17 bases between them. Germline loops: CDR1 SGHTA, CDR2 FQGNSA.

The J gene is TRBJ2-4, the V gene TRBV7-9; D remains unclear. The V end was cut by 5 bases, the J end by 0 bases, with 8 bases between. CDR3 length equals 14 residues. Germline loops: CDR1 SEHNR, CDR2 FQNEAQ (reference sequence). The CDR3 reads CASSLSLAKNIQYF. Written as DNA, the CDR3 is TGTGCCAGCAGCCTAAGCCTAGCCAAAAACATTCAGTACTTC.

V and J are TRBV19 and TRBJ1-4; a weak D match, TRBD1 (5 bases). CDR3 length: 13 residues. Germline CDR1 reads LNHDA; CDR2 reads SQIVND (reference sequence). V lost 5 bases to trimming and J lost 8 bases, with 12 bases between them. CDR3 residues: CASSRSRGEKLFF. The CDR3 DNA follows: TGTGCCAGTAGTCGGAGTCGGGGGGAAAAACTGTTTTTT.

The rearrangement joins TRBV7-3 to TRBJ1-3, with TRBD1 matching 7 bases. The CDR3 is 20 amino acids. The V gene end was trimmed by 1 base and the J gene end by 0 bases; junction bases not matched to a gene: 15. Germline CDR1 and CDR2: SGHTA and FQGTGA. CDR3 loop: CASSLMPGTEYSSSGNTIYF. Here the CDR3 DNA reads TGTGCCAGCAGCTTAATGCCGGGGACAGAATATTCAAGCTCTGGAAACACCATATATTTT. The full variable domain, completed using reference TRBV7-3 and TRBJ1-3, is GAGVSQTPSNKVTEKGKYVELRCDPISGHTALYWYRQSLGQGPEFLIYFQGTGAADDSGLPNDRFFAVRPEGSVSTLKIQRTERGDSAVYLCASSLMPGTEYSSSGNTIYFGEGSWLTVV.

V gene TRBV29-1 combines with J gene TRBJ2-7, with 9 positions matching TRBD2. Germline assignment: CDR1 SQVTM and CDR2 ANQGSEA. The CDR3 runs 17 residues. J gave up 2 bases and V 1 base, and 12 bases lay outside the gene matches. The CDR3 region is CSVEGVLRSGRPYEQYF. In nucleotides, the CDR3 is TGCAGCGTTGAAGGGGTACTCCGCAGCGGGAGGCCCTACGAGCAGTACTTC.

In DNA, the CDR3 is TGTGCCAGCAGCCAATCATCGGACAGGGCCCCTTTCTTT. As protein: CASSQSSDRAPFF. The V and J genes are TRBV16 and TRBJ1-1, with 8 positions matching TRBD1. The germline V gene encodes CDR1 KGHSY and CDR2 FQNENV. This CDR3 comprises 13 residues. J gave up 12 bases and V 0 bases, and 6 bases lay outside the gene matches.

This clone has a single count. This chain uses TRBV5-6 with TRBJ2-3; D uncertain. Germline CDR1 reads SGHDT; CDR2 reads YYEEEE. V was trimmed by 0 bases and J by 6 bases, leaving 5 bases between them. The CDR3 extends over 12 amino acids. CDR3 sequence reads: CASSLELDTQYF. CDR3 DNA: TGTGCCAGCAGCTTGGAACTGGATACGCAGTATTTT.

The count of this clone is one. This chain links TRBV30 with TRBJ2-4; 7 bases agree with TRBD2. This CDR3 is built from 15 residues. V gave up 0 bases and J gave up 5 bases; unmatched junction bases: 7. Germline CDR1 is GTSNPN and CDR2 is SVGIG (reference sequence). CDR3 loop: CAWSVGSGGQNIQYF. In DNA form, the CDR3 reads TGTGCCTGGAGTGTGGGCTCGGGGGGACAAAACATTCAGTACTTC. Looking up the rest from reference TRBV30 and TRBJ2-4 gives the full variable domain: SQTIHQWPATLVQPVGSPLSLECTVEGTSNPNLYWYRQAAGRGLQLLFYSVGIGQISSEVPQNLSASRPQDRQFILSSKKLLLSDSGFYLCAWSVGSGGQNIQYFGAGTRLSVL.

The chain is built from TRBV25-1 and TRBJ1-2, with D unresolved. Trimming stripped 7 bases from V and 4 bases from J, with 16 bases between. CDR1 MGHDK and CDR2 SYGVNS come from the germline V gene. The CDR3 contains 14 residues. Written as DNA, the CDR3 is TGTGCCAGCAATGGAGGAGAGGCCCCCTATGGCTACACCTTC. As protein: CASNGGEAPYGYTF.

The rearrangement joins TRBV6-2 or TRBV6-3 to TRBJ2-3; 12 bases align to TRBD2. CDR1 and CDR2 from the germline V gene are MNHEY and SVGEGT. V shed 0 bases, J shed 2 bases, and the junction held 6 bases outside the gene matches. CDR3 length: 18 residues. CDR3 region: CASSYSLLAGGPTDTQYF. CDR3 sequence (DNA): TGTGCCAGCAGTTACTCTCTGCTAGCGGGAGGGCCCACAGATACGCAGTATTTT.

The chain carries TRBV6-5 and TRBJ2-4; 9 bases are shared with TRBD1. The CDR3 contains 15 residues. Germline V gives CDR1 MNHEY, CDR2 SVGAGI. V was clipped by 6 bases and J by 8 bases; unmatched bases: 11. The CDR3 loop is CASSSTGTGRDIQYF. CDR3 DNA: TGTGCCAGCAGCTCGACCGGGACAGGGAGGGACATTCAGTACTTC.

There are a few counts of this clone. The V call is TRBV29-1, the J call TRBJ1-1, with D uncertain. Germline lookup yields CDR1 SQVTM and CDR2 ANQGSEA. V was clipped by 4 bases and J by 3 bases, with 18 bases between them. The CDR3 sequence is 15 residues long. The CDR3 reads CSVVPSPGLYTEAFF. In DNA form, the CDR3 reads TGCAGCGTTGTCCCCTCACCAGGACTTTACACTGAAGCTTTCTTT.

In this sample, this clone turned up a few times. V and J are TRBV29-1 and TRBJ2-7; 8 nucleotides agree with TRBD1. Germline CDR1 SQVTM, CDR2 ANQGSEA. Trimming at V came to 6 bases and at J to 7 bases, leaving 11 bases not matched to a gene. The CDR3 totals 13 residues. CDR3 sequence (DNA): TGCAGCGTCACCGGGACAGGCTTGCGTGAGCAGTACTTC. This sequence encodes CSVTGTGLREQYF.

The chain employs TRBV7-2 and TRBJ2-1, with 7 bases fitting TRBD2. This CDR3 is built from 13 residues. Germline CDR1 reads SGHTA; CDR2 reads FQGNSA. V shed 8 bases and J 6 bases; nucleotides not matched to a gene: 7. CDR3 coding DNA: TGTGCCAGCCAGAGGGGCGGGAGCAATGAGCAGTTCTTC. Its translation is CASQRGGSNEQFF.

This clone has more than one count but fewer than ten. V usage is TRBV9 and J usage is TRBJ2-5; 11 bases are shared with TRBD2. CDR1 SGDLS and CDR2 YYNGEE come from the germline V gene. The CDR3 runs 16 residues. After removal of 2 bases from V and 5 bases from J, the junction contained 8 bases not matched to a gene. Here the CDR3 DNA reads TGTGCCAGCAGCGTTACTAGCGGGGGTGAATGGGAGACCCAGTACTTC. Translation: CASSVTSGGEWETQYF. Full variable domain (rest looked up from reference TRBV9 and TRBJ2-5): DSGVTQTPKHLITATGQRVTLRCSPRSGDLSVYWYQQSLDQGLQFLIQYYNGEERAKGNILERFSAQQFPDLHSELNLSSLELGDSALYFCASSVTSGGEWETQYFGPGTRLLVL.

The rearrangement uses TRBV6-1 and TRBJ1-2; 9 nucleotides align to TRBD1. V lost 6 bases and J lost 8; bases outside the gene matches: 4. The CDR3 is 12 amino acids. Looked up from germline, CDR1 is MNHNS and CDR2 is SASEGT. The CDR3 nucleotides read TGTGCCAGCAGCGGACAGGGGCGAGGCTACACCTTC. As protein: CASSGQGRGYTF.